Following are 8 T cell receptor beta chains from one sample sequenced in a study of Ad26.COV2.S vaccination and SARS-CoV-2 variants. Treatment reported: about 20 received Ad26.COV2.S at low or high dose, single or two shots; a few received placebo; per-sample allocation not given. Sampling was performed 63 days after the first vaccine or placebo injection. Libraries were prepared by immunoSEQ multiplex PCR; TCRdb keeps only in-frame clonotypes and omits some of them. The table lists some 320,000 clones, about 82% of them singletons. Here the sequenced sample was peripheral blood, taken in a trial of Ad26.COV2.S vaccine versus placebo. Source of these receptors: a person between 18 and 60 years old who received the Ad26.COV2.S COVID-19 vaccine or a placebo.

CDR3 DNA sequence: TGTGCCAGCTCACGGGACGGGAGCTCTGGAAACACCATATATTTT. Translated, it gives CASSRDGSSGNTIYF. This chain joins TRBV18 and TRBJ1-3, with D maybe TRBD1 (5 bases). Germline V CDR1 and CDR2: KGHSH, LQKENI. Trimming cost V 4 bases and J 0 bases, with 10 bases left between them. The CDR3 covers 15 residues.

Concerning this clone: This sample includes further DNA sequences coding for the same CDR3. The J gene is TRBJ2-7, the V gene TRBV5-1; 7 positions agree with TRBD1. Germline V gene lookup returns CDR1 SGHRS and CDR2 YFSETQ. V gave up 0 bases and J gave up 1 base; unmatched junction bases: 4. The length of the CDR3 is 15 residues. The CDR3 nucleotides are TGCGCCAGCAGCTTGGTAGCAGGGGGTTCCTACGAGCAGTACTTC. It is translated as CASSLVAGGSYEQYF. Based on the CDR3 plus reference TRBV5-1 and TRBJ2-7, the full variable domain is KAGVTQTPRYLIKTRGQQVTLSCSPISGHRSVSWYQQTPGQGLQFLFEYFSETQRNKGNFPGRFSGRQFSNSRSEMNVSTLELGDSALYLCASSLVAGGSYEQYFGPGTRLTVT.

This clone was counted a few times. The chain employs TRBV6-2 or TRBV6-3 and TRBJ2-7; no reliable D call. There are 12 residues in the CDR3. Germline CDR1 reads MNHEY; CDR2 reads SVGEGT. V lost 2 bases, J lost 6 bases, and 8 bases lay in between. The CDR3 region has the DNA TGTGCCAGCAGTTACCGGAGTTTCGAGCAGTACTTC. Its translation: CASSYRSFEQYF.

The V call is TRBV7-2, the J call TRBJ2-6; no definite D call. Germline CDR1 SGHTA, CDR2 FQGNSA. Trimming removed 1 base from V and 3 bases from J, with 4 bases in between. The CDR3 consists of 14 residues. CDR3 nucleotides: TGTGCCAGCAGCTTAGGGGTTGGGGCCAACGTCCTGACTTTC. It encodes CASSLGVGANVLTF. Complete variable domain (other parts from reference TRBV7-2 and TRBJ2-6): GAGVSQSPSNKVTEKGKDVELRCDPISGHTALYWYRQSLGQGLEFLIYFQGNSAPDKSGLPSDRFSAERTGGSVSTLTIQRTQQEDSAVYLCASSLGVGANVLTFGAGSRLTVL.

The CDR3 nucleotides read TGTGCCAGCAGTGAATTGTTCAGTAATCAAGAGACCCAGTACTTC. Encoded protein: CASSELFSNQETQYF. This rearrangement joins TRBV6-1 to TRBJ2-5; D not certain. V lost 2 bases to trimming and J lost 2 bases, with 12 bases between them. The CDR3 is 15 amino acids. CDR1 and CDR2 from the germline V gene are MNHNS and SASEGT.

The rearrangement uses TRBV4-2 and TRBJ1-3; D is unresolved. The ends were cut back, 0 bases at V and 0 bases at J, with 9 bases in the middle. The germline V gene encodes CDR1 LGHNA and CDR2 YNFKEQ. The CDR3 totals 16 residues. The CDR3 here is CASSQDYARSGNTIYF. As DNA, the CDR3 is TGTGCCAGCAGCCAAGATTACGCTCGCTCTGGAAACACCATATATTTT.

This rearrangement joins TRBV5-6 to TRBJ1-5; D uncertain. Germline V gene sequence: CDR1 SGHDT, CDR2 YYEEEE. The V end was cut by 2 bases, the J end by 3 bases, with 12 bases between. The CDR3 length is 15 residues. CDR3 in DNA: TGTGCCAGCAGCTTCGGGAACGGAGACAATCAGCCCCAGCATTTT. Protein product: CASSFGNGDNQPQHF. The full variable domain, with the rest looked up from reference TRBV5-6 and TRBJ1-5, is DAGVTQSPTHLIKTRGQQVTLRCSPKSGHDTVSWYQQALGQGPQFIFQYYEEEERQRGNFPDRFSGHQFPNYSSELNVNALLLGDSALYLCASSFGNGDNQPQHFGDGTRLSIL.

The chain uses TRBV5-1 and TRBJ2-7, with 10 bases matching TRBD2. From germline, CDR1 is SGHRS and CDR2 YFSETQ. This CDR3 has 14 residues. Unmatched junction bases numbered 5, after V lost 5 bases and J lost 3 bases. CDR3 residues: CASRRSGGDYEQYF. DNA for the CDR3: TGCGCCAGCAGACGAAGCGGGGGGGACTACGAGCAGTACTTC.